The entry below gives a single T cell receptor beta chain sequence along with its context. The antigen is undetermined. The CDR3 is 15 residues long. Per germline, CDR1 MNHNS and CDR2 SASEGT. With 6 bases removed from V and 6 bases from J, the gap between germline ends came to 19 bases. This record belongs to a study of OX40 agonist ivuxolimab in advanced cancers. Assay: immunoSEQ multiplex PCR; the TCRdb copy retains only in-frame clones and omits some. The table shows over 65,000 clones, with 86% occurring only once. Findings of the study overall: Low clonal expansion, among the lowest seen, marked partial responders at 0.1-3.0 mg/kg.

This sequence originates from an adult with an advanced solid tumor such as melanoma, head and neck, liver or kidney cancer. The sample here was CD4+ or CD8+ T cells sorted from blood, taken in a trial of the OX40 agonist ivuxolimab. The chain joins TRBV6-1 to TRBJ2-3; D call uncertain. CDR3 sequence (DNA): TGTGCCAGCAGCCGAATATCGGGCCCTCGGGATACGCAGTATTTT. It codes for CASSRISGPRDTQYF.